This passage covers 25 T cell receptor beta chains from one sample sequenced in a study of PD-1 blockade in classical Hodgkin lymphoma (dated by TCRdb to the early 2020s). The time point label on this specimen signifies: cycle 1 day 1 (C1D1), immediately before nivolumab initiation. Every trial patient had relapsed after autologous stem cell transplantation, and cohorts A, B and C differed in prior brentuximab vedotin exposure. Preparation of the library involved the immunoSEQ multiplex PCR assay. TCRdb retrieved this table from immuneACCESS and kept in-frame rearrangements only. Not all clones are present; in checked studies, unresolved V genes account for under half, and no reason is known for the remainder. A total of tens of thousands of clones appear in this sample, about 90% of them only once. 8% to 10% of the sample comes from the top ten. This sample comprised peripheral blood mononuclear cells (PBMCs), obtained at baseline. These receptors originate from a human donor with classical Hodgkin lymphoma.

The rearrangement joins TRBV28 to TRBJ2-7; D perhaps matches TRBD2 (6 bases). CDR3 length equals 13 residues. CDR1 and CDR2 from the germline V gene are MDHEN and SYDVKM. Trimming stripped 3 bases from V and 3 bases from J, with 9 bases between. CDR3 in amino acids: CASSFLDYYEQYF. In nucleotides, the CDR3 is TGTGCCAGCAGTTTCCTGGACTACTACGAGCAGTACTTC.

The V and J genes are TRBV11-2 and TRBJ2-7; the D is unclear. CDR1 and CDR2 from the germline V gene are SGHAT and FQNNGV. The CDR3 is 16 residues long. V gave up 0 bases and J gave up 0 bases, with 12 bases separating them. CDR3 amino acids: CASSLDGSFSSYEQYF. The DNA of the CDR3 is TGTGCCAGCAGCTTAGATGGCAGCTTTAGCTCCTACGAGCAGTACTTC.

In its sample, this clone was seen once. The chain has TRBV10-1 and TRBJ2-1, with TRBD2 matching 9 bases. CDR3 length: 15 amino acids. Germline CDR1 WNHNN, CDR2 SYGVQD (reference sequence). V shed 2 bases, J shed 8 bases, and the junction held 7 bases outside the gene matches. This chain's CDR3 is CASSEASGDTDEQFF. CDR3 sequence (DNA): TGCGCCAGCAGTGAGGCTAGCGGGGACACGGATGAGCAGTTCTTC.

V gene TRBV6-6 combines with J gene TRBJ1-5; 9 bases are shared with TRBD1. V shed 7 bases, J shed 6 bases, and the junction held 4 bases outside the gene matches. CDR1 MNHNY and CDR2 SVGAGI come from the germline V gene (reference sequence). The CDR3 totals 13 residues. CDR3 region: CASTLTGGQPQHF. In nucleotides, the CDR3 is TGTGCCAGCACCTTGACAGGGGGTCAGCCCCAGCATTTT.

CDR3 sequence: CASTPQGNKEKLFF. The CDR3 coding sequence is TGTGCCAGCACTCCTCAGGGGAATAAAGAAAAACTGTTTTTT. The V call is TRBV19, the J call TRBJ1-4, with D perhaps matching TRBD1 (6 bases). Germline V gene data show CDR1 as LNHDA and CDR2 as SQIVND (reference sequence). This CDR3 spans 14 amino acids. V gave up 9 bases and J gave up 8 bases, with 19 bases separating them.

The CDR3 reads CASSLSLRREQYF. In nucleotides, the CDR3 is TGTGCCAGCAGCTTATCCCTCCGGAGGGAGCAGTACTTC. The chain carries TRBV7-8 and TRBJ2-7; possible D gene TRBD2, 5 bases. The CDR3 loop spans 13 amino acids. The germline V gene encodes CDR1 SGHVS and CDR2 FQNEAQ. V was shortened by 2 bases and J by 7 bases, with 12 bases between the two germline ends.

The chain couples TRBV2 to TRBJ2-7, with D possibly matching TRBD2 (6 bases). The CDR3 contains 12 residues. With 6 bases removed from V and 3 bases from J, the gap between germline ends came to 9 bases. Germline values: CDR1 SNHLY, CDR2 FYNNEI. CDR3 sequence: CASRGTDYEQYF. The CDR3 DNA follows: TGTGCCAGCAGAGGGACTGACTACGAGCAGTACTTC. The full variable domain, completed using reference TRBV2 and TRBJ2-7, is EPEVTQTPSHQVTQMGQEVILRCVPISNHLYFYWYRQILGQKVEFLVSFYNNEISEKSEIFDDQFSVERPDGSNFTLKIRSTKLEDSAMYFCASRGTDYEQYFGPGTRLTVT.

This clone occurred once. CDR3 bases: TGTGCCAGTAGTAAGGGACAAGGGTTTTTCAACATAAATGAGCAGTTCTTC. Protein product: CASSKGQGFFNINEQFF. The gene calls are TRBV19 and TRBJ2-1; a possible D gene is TRBD1 (6 bases). The CDR3 spans 17 residues. The germline V and J ends were trimmed by 4 bases and 7 bases, with 23 bases remaining between them. CDR1 and CDR2 (germline): LNHDA, SQIVND (reference sequence).

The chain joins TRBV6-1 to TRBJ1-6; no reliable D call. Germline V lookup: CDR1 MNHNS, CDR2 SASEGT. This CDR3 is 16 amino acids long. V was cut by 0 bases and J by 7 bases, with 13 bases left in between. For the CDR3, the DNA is TGTGCCAGCAGTGAAGCCGTTGGACGCCCGAATTCACCCCTCCACTTT. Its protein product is CASSEAVGRPNSPLHF.

CDR3 nucleotides: TGTGCCACCGCACAGGGAAAACCCACAGATACGCAGTATTTT. This gives the protein CATAQGKPTDTQYF. The chain uses TRBV6-1 and TRBJ2-3, with a weak D call TRBD1 (6 bases). V gave up 10 bases and J gave up 2 bases, with 16 bases separating them. Germline-derived CDR1 and CDR2 are MNHNS and SASEGT. This CDR3 is built from 14 residues.

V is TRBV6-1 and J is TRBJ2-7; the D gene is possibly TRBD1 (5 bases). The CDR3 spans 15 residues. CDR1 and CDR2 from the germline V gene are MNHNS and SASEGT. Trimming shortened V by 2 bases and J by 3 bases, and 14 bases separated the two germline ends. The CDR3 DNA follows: TGTGCCAGCAGTGAATTCTGGACATCACTCTACGAGCAGTACTTC. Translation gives CASSEFWTSLYEQYF.

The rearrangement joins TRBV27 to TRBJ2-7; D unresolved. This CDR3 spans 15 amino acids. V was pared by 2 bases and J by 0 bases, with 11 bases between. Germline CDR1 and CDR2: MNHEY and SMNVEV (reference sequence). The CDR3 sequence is CASSLGSQISYEQYF. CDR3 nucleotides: TGTGCCAGCAGTTTAGGTAGCCAGATCTCCTACGAGCAGTACTTC.

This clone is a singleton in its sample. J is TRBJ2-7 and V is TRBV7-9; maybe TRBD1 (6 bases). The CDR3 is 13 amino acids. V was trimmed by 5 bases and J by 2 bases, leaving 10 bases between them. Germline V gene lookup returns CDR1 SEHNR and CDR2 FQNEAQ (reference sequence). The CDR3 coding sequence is TGTGCCAGCAGCATCGGACAGCCCTACGAGCAGTACTTC. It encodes CASSIGQPYEQYF.

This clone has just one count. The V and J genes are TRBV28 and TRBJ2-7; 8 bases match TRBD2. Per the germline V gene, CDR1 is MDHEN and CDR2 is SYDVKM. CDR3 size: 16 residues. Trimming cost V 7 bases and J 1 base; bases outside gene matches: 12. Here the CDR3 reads CASNHPRGTSSYEQYF. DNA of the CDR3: TGTGCCAGCAACCACCCGAGGGGGACTAGTTCCTACGAGCAGTACTTC.

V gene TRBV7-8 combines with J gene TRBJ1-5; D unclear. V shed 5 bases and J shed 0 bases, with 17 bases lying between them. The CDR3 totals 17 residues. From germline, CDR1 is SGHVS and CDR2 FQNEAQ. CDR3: CASSPSVKHFSNQPQHF. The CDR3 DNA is TGTGCCAGCAGCCCCTCGGTAAAACACTTTAGCAATCAGCCCCAGCATTTT.

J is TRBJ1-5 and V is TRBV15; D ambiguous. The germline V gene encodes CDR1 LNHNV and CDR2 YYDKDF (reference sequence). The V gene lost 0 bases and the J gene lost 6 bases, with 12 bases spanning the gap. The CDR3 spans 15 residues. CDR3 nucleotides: TGTGCCACCAGCAGAGATATGGAAAGGCCTCAGCCCCAGCATTTT. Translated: CATSRDMERPQPQHF.

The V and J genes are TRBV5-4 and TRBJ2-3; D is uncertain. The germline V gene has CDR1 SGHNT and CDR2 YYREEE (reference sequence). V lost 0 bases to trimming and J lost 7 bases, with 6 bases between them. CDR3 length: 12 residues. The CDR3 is CASSLGANTQYF. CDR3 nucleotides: TGTGCCAGCAGCTTGGGAGCAAATACGCAGTATTTT.

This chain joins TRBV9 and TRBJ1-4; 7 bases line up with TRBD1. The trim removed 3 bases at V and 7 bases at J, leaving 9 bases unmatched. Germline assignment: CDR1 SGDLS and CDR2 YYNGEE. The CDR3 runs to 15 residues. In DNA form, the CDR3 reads TGTGCCAGCAGCGCCACAGGGGCGCGGGGTGAAAAACTGTTTTTT. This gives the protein CASSATGARGEKLFF.

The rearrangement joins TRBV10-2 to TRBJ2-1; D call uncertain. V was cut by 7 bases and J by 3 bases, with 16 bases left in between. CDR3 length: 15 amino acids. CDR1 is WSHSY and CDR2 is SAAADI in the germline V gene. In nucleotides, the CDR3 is TGCGCCAGCAAGGGTGGCGGCCTAAACTACAATGAGCAGTTCTTC. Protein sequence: CASKGGGLNYNEQFF.

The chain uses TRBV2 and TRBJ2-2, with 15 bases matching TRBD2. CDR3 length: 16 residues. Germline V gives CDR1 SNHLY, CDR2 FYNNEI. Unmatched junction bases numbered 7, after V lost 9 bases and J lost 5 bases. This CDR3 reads CASVGLAGGLTGELFF. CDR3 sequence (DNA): TGTGCCAGTGTGGGACTAGCGGGGGGCTTGACCGGGGAGCTGTTTTTT.

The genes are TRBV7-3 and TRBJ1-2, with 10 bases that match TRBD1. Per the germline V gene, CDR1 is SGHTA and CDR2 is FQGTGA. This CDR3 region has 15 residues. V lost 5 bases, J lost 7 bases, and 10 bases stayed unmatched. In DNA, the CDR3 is TGTGCCAGCAGCAACAAGACAGGGGGCTTGGGTGGCTACACCTTC. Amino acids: CASSNKTGGLGGYTF. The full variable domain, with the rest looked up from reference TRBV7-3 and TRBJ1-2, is GAGVSQTPSNKVTEKGKYVELRCDPISGHTALYWYRQSLGQGPEFLIYFQGTGAADDSGLPNDRFFAVRPEGSVSTLKIQRTERGDSAVYLCASSNKTGGLGGYTFGSGTRLTVV.

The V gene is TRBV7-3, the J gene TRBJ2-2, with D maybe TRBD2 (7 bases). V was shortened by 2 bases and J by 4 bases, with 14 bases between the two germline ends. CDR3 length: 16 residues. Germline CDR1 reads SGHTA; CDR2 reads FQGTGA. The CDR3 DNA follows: TGTGCCAGCAGCTTACGCGGGGGCCCGAGCACCGGGGAGCTGTTTTTT. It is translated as CASSLRGGPSTGELFF.

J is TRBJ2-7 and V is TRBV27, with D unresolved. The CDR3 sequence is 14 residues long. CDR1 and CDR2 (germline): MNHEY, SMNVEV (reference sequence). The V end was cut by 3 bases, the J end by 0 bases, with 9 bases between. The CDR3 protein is CASSFGRSSYEQYF. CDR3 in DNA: TGTGCCAGCAGTTTTGGACGGAGCTCCTACGAGCAGTACTTC.

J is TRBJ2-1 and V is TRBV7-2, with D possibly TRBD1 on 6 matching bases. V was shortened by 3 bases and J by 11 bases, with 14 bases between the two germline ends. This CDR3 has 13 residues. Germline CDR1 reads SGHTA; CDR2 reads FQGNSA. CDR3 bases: TGTGCCAGCAGCTTGTCCGGCCGGGACAAGCAGTTCTTC. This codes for CASSLSGRDKQFF.

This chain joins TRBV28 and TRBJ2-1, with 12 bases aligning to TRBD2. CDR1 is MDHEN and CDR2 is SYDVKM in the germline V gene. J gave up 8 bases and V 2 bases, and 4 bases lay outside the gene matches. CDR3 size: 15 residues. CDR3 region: CASSLTSGRLYEQFF. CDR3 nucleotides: TGTGCCAGCAGTTTAACTAGCGGGAGGTTGTATGAGCAGTTCTTC.